Presented here are 28 T cell receptor beta chains from one specimen sequenced in a study of CD4 T cells in relation to SARS-CoV-2 and coronaviruses. These receptors lack a known antigen. The method was immunoSEQ multiplex PCR; TCRdb's version includes in-frame clones alone and lacks a portion of them. The sample holds 38,000 or so clones, around four fifths seen once. Sequencing was done on a sample of memory CD4+ T cells from PBMCs, cultured in vitro. The receptors were gathered from an adult with COVID-19.

The gene calls are TRBV4-1 and TRBJ2-7; D tentatively reads TRBD1 or TRBD2 (5 bases each). This CDR3 contains 16 residues. The V gene's germline CDR1 is MGHRA and CDR2 YSYEKL. V was trimmed by 2 bases and J by 0 bases, leaving 14 bases between them. For the CDR3, the DNA is TGCGCCAGCAGCCAACCAAGGAGAGGGGTCTCCTACGAGCAGTACTTC. It translates to CASSQPRRGVSYEQYF.

The chain recombines TRBV10-3 with TRBJ2-7, with 11 nucleotides matching TRBD2. The V and J ends lost 4 bases and 2 bases, in that order; junction bases with no gene match: 7. This CDR3 region has 16 residues. The V gene's germline CDR1 is ENHRY and CDR2 SYGVKD. The CDR3 nucleotides read TGTGCCATCAGTGGCCCCTCGACTAGCGGGACCTACGAGCAGTACTTC. Residues: CAISGPSTSGTYEQYF.

This chain uses TRBV7-9 with TRBJ2-5; the D is unclear. Deletions cut 1 base from V and 7 bases from J, with 13 bases between. From germline, CDR1 is SEHNR and CDR2 FQNEAQ (reference sequence). CDR3 size: 14 residues. The chain's CDR3 is CASSLDLSSGTQYF. CDR3 DNA sequence: TGTGCCAGCAGCTTAGATCTAAGCTCGGGGACCCAGTACTTC.

J is TRBJ1-6 and V is TRBV5-1; D is unresolved. Between the trimmed V and J ends, which lost 4 bases and 0 bases, there was a span of 17 bases. Germline V gene sequence: CDR1 SGHRS, CDR2 YFSETQ. The length of the CDR3 is 18 residues. The CDR3 sequence: CASSPAFGSSSYNSPLHF. Written as DNA, the CDR3 is TGCGCCAGCAGCCCCGCCTTTGGGTCTAGCTCCTATAATTCACCCCTCCACTTT.

The V call is TRBV5-6, the J call TRBJ2-7, with 7 bases identical to TRBD1. V gave up 0 bases and J gave up 3 bases; unmatched junction bases: 9. Germline CDR1 reads SGHDT; CDR2 reads YYEEEE. The CDR3 is 16 residues long. CDR3 sequence: CASSLGGGQASYEQYF. The CDR3 DNA sequence: TGTGCCAGCAGCTTGGGGGGCGGACAGGCAAGCTACGAGCAGTACTTC.

The genes are TRBV3-1 (or the pseudogene TRBV3-2) and TRBJ2-7; TRBD2 is a possible D gene (6 bases). CDR3 length: 13 amino acids. Germline CDR1 LGHDT, CDR2 YNNKEL (reference sequence). V was pared by 5 bases and J by 2 bases, with 10 bases between. CDR3 sequence reads: CASSIGSTYEQYF. The CDR3 DNA follows: TGTGCCAGCAGCATCGGGAGTACCTACGAGCAGTACTTC.

V gene TRBV2 combines with J gene TRBJ1-6, with D tentatively TRBD1 (5 bases). In germline, CDR1 is SNHLY, CDR2 FYNNEI. V was clipped by 6 bases and J by 9 bases, with 15 bases between them. This CDR3 spans 14 amino acids. In DNA, the CDR3 is TGTGCCAGCAGCTCTCAGGGATTAAGTTCACCCCTCCACTTT. Residues: CASSSQGLSSPLHF.

The J gene is TRBJ2-1, the V gene TRBV30; D is ambiguous. The V gene lost 2 bases and the J gene lost 6 bases, with 8 bases spanning the gap. The CDR3 covers 12 residues. CDR1 is GTSNPN, CDR2 SVGIG, per germline (reference sequence). The CDR3 protein is CAWSRLPNEQFF. CDR3 sequence (DNA): TGTGCCTGGAGTCGACTGCCCAATGAGCAGTTCTTC.

The genes are TRBV11-2 and TRBJ2-7; D remains ambiguous. Trimming cost V 5 bases and J 3 bases, with 2 bases left between them. The CDR3 spans 10 residues. CDR1 and CDR2 (germline): SGHAT, FQNNGV. CDR3 bases: TGTGCCAGCAGCATCTACGAGCAGTACTTC. Translating gives CASSIYEQYF.

The chain employs TRBV24-1 and TRBJ2-1, with 8 bases fitting TRBD2. Germline trimming cut 6 bases from V and 1 base from J; bases unmatched to any gene: 1. The CDR3 spans 14 residues. The V gene's germline CDR1 is KGHDR and CDR2 SFDVKD. This chain's CDR3 is CATSPSGSYNEQFF. Written as DNA, the CDR3 is TGTGCCACCAGTCCTAGCGGGTCCTACAATGAGCAGTTCTTC.

V and J are TRBV3-1 (or the pseudogene TRBV3-2) and TRBJ2-2, with 7 nucleotides matching TRBD1. This CDR3 has 16 residues. Losses at the gene ends were 2 bases for V and 4 bases for J; bases not matched to a gene: 7. Germline-derived CDR1 and CDR2 are LGHDT and YNNKEL (reference sequence). The DNA of the CDR3 is TGTGCCAGCAGCCAAACAGGGGTCTTATCCACCGGGGAGCTGTTTTTT. Residues: CASSQTGVLSTGELFF.

The chain joins TRBV5-6 to TRBJ2-3; TRBD2 agrees at 9 bases. The CDR3 is 16 residues long. J was trimmed by 3 bases and V by 4 bases; bases with no gene match: 9. The germline V gene encodes CDR1 SGHDT and CDR2 YYEEEE. The CDR3 region is CASSRAGGWGTDTQYF. In DNA form, the CDR3 reads TGTGCCAGCAGCAGGGCGGGAGGGTGGGGGACAGATACGCAGTATTTT. The variable domain in full, completed from reference TRBV5-6 and TRBJ2-3, reads DAGVTQSPTHLIKTRGQQVTLRCSPKSGHDTVSWYQQALGQGPQFIFQYYEEEERQRGNFPDRFSGHQFPNYSSELNVNALLLGDSALYLCASSRAGGWGTDTQYFGPGTRLTVL.

This clone has ten or more counts. CDR3 DNA: TGTGCCAGCAACAGGGGGCCGAACACTGAAGCTTTCTTT. It encodes CASNRGPNTEAFF. The chain joins TRBV12-3 or TRBV12-4 to TRBJ1-1; 9 bases agree with TRBD1. CDR3 size: 13 residues. Trimming cost V 7 bases and J 1 base; bases outside gene matches: 1.

V gene TRBV6-6 combines with J gene TRBJ2-7, with 7 bases lining up with TRBD2. The germline V gene encodes CDR1 MNHNY and CDR2 SVGAGI (reference sequence). Trimming cost V 6 bases and J 2 bases; bases outside gene matches: 7. This CDR3 region has 14 residues. CDR3: CASSQREGTYEQYF. CDR3 bases: TGTGCCAGCAGCCAGCGGGAAGGAACCTACGAGCAGTACTTC.

The rearrangement links TRBV14 to TRBJ2-5; unclear D gene. Between the trimmed V and J ends, which lost 4 bases and 1 base, there was a span of 7 bases. The germline V gene has CDR1 SGHDN and CDR2 FVKESK. This CDR3 is built from 13 residues. The CDR3 here is CASSRAFQETQYF. The DNA for the CDR3 is TGTGCCAGCAGCCGGGCCTTCCAAGAGACCCAGTACTTC.

This chain links TRBV11-1 with TRBJ2-5; the D gene is possibly TRBD1 (6 bases). This CDR3 spans 14 amino acids. Germline lookup yields CDR1 SGHAT and CDR2 FQDESV (reference sequence). Trimming left V 5 bases short and J 0 bases short, with 10 bases between. The CDR3 nucleotides read TGTGCCAGCAGCCCGGACAGCCACCAAGAGACCCAGTACTTC. This sequence encodes CASSPDSHQETQYF. Full variable domain (outside the CDR3, taken from reference TRBV11-1 and TRBJ2-5): EAEVAQSPRYKITEKSQAVAFWCDPISGHATLYWYRQILGQGPELLVQFQDESVVDDSQLPKDRFSAERLKGVDSTLKIQPAELGDSAMYLCASSPDSHQETQYFGPGTRLLVL.

This clone has just one count. The chain joins TRBV27 to TRBJ2-7, with 12 bases fitting TRBD2. Trimming cost V 5 bases and J 4 bases; bases outside gene matches: 12. Germline lookup yields CDR1 MNHEY and CDR2 SMNVEV (reference sequence). This CDR3 has 17 amino acids. The CDR3 loop reads CASSPIPGTSGFYEQYF. CDR3 sequence (DNA): TGTGCCAGCAGTCCCATCCCCGGGACTAGCGGGTTTTACGAGCAGTACTTC.

This rearrangement joins TRBV7-2 to TRBJ2-5; perhaps TRBD2 as D (6 bases). The CDR3 runs to 14 residues. Trimming cost V 5 bases and J 7 bases, with 17 bases left between them. Germline CDR1 is SGHTA and CDR2 is FQGNSA. The CDR3 nucleotides read TGTGCCAGCAGCCCGGCGGGGCGGCCGGGGACCCAGTACTTC. This codes for CASSPAGRPGTQYF. The full variable domain, with the rest looked up from reference TRBV7-2 and TRBJ2-5, is GAGVSQSPSNKVTEKGKDVELRCDPISGHTALYWYRQSLGQGLEFLIYFQGNSAPDKSGLPSDRFSAERTGGSVSTLTIQRTQQEDSAVYLCASSPAGRPGTQYFGPGTRLLVL.

The rearrangement links TRBV3-1 (or the pseudogene TRBV3-2) to TRBJ2-7; D perhaps matches TRBD1 (5 bases). The CDR3 has 14 residues. The germline gives CDR1 LGHDT, CDR2 YNNKEL (reference sequence). V was shortened by 3 bases and J by 7 bases, with 16 bases between the two germline ends. CDR3 sequence: CASSQRQGFEEQYF. The CDR3 region has the DNA TGTGCCAGCAGCCAGAGGCAGGGCTTCGAGGAGCAGTACTTC.

This chain joins TRBV12-3 or TRBV12-4 and TRBJ2-4; D may be TRBD2 (6 bases). The CDR3 covers 12 residues. V lost 3 bases and J 7 bases, leaving 7 bases between the germline ends. DNA of the CDR3: TGTGCCAGCAGTTTCGCGGGGAACATTCAGTACTTC. It is translated as CASSFAGNIQYF.

V and J are TRBV6-5 and TRBJ1-4; tentatively, D is TRBD1 (5 bases). The CDR3 is 13 residues long. V was trimmed by 8 bases and J by 7 bases, leaving 14 bases between them. Germline V gene sequence: CDR1 MNHEY, CDR2 SVGAGI. DNA of the CDR3: TGTGCCAGCCGAACAGGTCTCGGTGAAAAACTGTTTTTT. Amino acids: CASRTGLGEKLFF.

The V and J genes are TRBV12-3 or TRBV12-4 and TRBJ2-7; TRBD1 matches at 9 bases. This CDR3 is 13 amino acids long. V was pared by 2 bases and J by 5 bases, with 1 base of the junction left unmatched. The CDR3 loop reads CASSLRDRDEQYF. The CDR3 bases are TGTGCCAGCAGTTTAAGGGACAGGGACGAGCAGTACTTC.

The V gene is TRBV4-1, the J gene TRBJ2-1; 8 bases line up with TRBD2. Germline CDR1 and CDR2: MGHRA and YSYEKL. The CDR3 totals 15 residues. V shed 3 bases and J 7 bases; nucleotides not matched to a gene: 8. The CDR3 sequence is CASSQEAGVVNEQFF. For the CDR3, the DNA is TGCGCCAGCAGCCAGGAAGCGGGAGTGGTTAATGAGCAGTTCTTC.

The chain links TRBV3-1 (or the pseudogene TRBV3-2) to TRBJ2-3; TRBD2 aligns across 9 bases. Per germline, CDR1 LGHDT and CDR2 YNNKEL (reference sequence). The CDR3 has 19 residues. Unmatched junction bases numbered 10, after V lost 0 bases and J lost 0 bases. The CDR3 sequence is CASSQDPSGIPRSTDTQYF. CDR3 DNA sequence: TGTGCCAGCAGCCAAGACCCTAGCGGGATACCCCGTAGCACAGATACGCAGTATTTT.

The gene calls are TRBV7-9 and TRBJ2-7, with D maybe TRBD1 (5 bases). Germline loops: CDR1 SEHNR, CDR2 FQNEAQ (reference sequence). This CDR3 is 13 amino acids long. Trimming took 0 bases from V and 6 from J, leaving 9 bases between them. The CDR3 DNA follows: TGTGCCAGCAGCTTAGCCGACAGAGGCGAGCAGTACTTC. It specifies CASSLADRGEQYF.

Only a few counts were recorded for this clone. The chain uses TRBV7-9 and TRBJ1-1; unclear D gene. Germline loops: CDR1 SEHNR, CDR2 FQNEAQ (reference sequence). There are 14 residues in the CDR3. With 3 bases removed from V and 1 base from J, the gap between germline ends came to 9 bases. The CDR3 DNA reads as TGTGCCAGCAGCTTTGCGAGCGGGAACACTGAAGCTTTCTTT. Translation: CASSFASGNTEAFF.

The chain employs TRBV11-2 and TRBJ2-7; D gene unclear. The length of the CDR3 is 16 residues. Looked up from germline, CDR1 is SGHAT and CDR2 is FQNNGV. V dropped 2 bases and J dropped 3 bases, with 17 bases sitting between them. The CDR3 spells CASSLNGPPLDYEQYF. The CDR3, as DNA: TGTGCCAGCAGCTTAAACGGGCCCCCCTTAGACTACGAGCAGTACTTC.

Only a few counts were recorded for this clone. The chain is built from TRBV6-4 and TRBJ2-1; 8 bases align to TRBD2. Germline V gene data show CDR1 as MRHNA and CDR2 as SNTAGT. Trimming removed 4 bases from V and 3 bases from J; junction bases left unmatched: 5. This CDR3 contains 15 residues. Here the CDR3 reads CASSVSSGDYNEQFF. The CDR3 nucleotides read TGTGCCAGCAGTGTGAGTAGCGGGGACTACAATGAGCAGTTCTTC.